This T cell receptor (beta chain) was observed in a study of CD8+ T cells in alopecia areata. Looking at the study overall: Patients given treatment had severity scored by the percentage of scalp area affected.

Sequencing used cDNA as its template, made by extracting RNA and reverse transcribing it. Repertoires were generated with immunoSEQ multiplex PCR, while TCRdb's copy carries only in-frame clones and drops some. The table has about 150,000 clones, around half seen once. Germline V gives CDR1 MNHEY, CDR2 SMNVEV (reference sequence). V shed 6 bases and J shed 8 bases, with 20 bases lying between them. This CDR3 contains 15 residues. The treatment here: oral pan-JAK inhibitor, 5-10 mg twice daily. Sorted out of PBMCs were CD4+ T cells and CD8+ T cells. Whole-study findings and limits: Scalp data also include sequences from resident alphabeta T cells of normal skin. It was observed that many expanded lesional clones persisted in scalp and blood during tofacitinib.

Concerning this clone itself: Its antigen is unknown.

The sequence was collected from a human donor with alopecia areata. This specimen consisted of CD8+ T cells sorted from blood, obtained at week 4, from a patient treated with tofacitinib. The rearrangement joins TRBV27 to TRBJ2-1; D is perhaps TRBD2 (7 bases). The CDR3 DNA reads as TGTGCCAGCAGACAGCTTGGGGGGGCCATAGATGAGCAGTTCTTC. This codes for CASRQLGGAIDEQFF.